This note documents a single TCR beta chain sequence. The record originates from a study of glioma-infiltrating T cells after dendritic cell vaccination. Clones were sequenced by immunoSEQ multiplex PCR, and TCRdb holds only the in-frame ones, with some missing. The sample has under 130,000 clones, almost 90% seen once. Time point of the sample: after dendritic cell vaccination, including at tumor progression/relapse. The specimen was blood, collected after dendritic cell vaccination. This clonotype was obtained from a human donor with glioblastoma.

The CDR3 sequence: CATSRDLAVQETQYF. The CDR3 region has the DNA TGTGCCACCAGCAGAGATCTGGCGGTTCAAGAGACCCAGTACTTC. The V and J genes are TRBV15 and TRBJ2-5; D remains ambiguous. The V end lost 0 bases, the J end lost 2 bases, and 10 bases lay between the germline ends. The germline V gene has CDR1 LNHNV and CDR2 YYDKDF (reference sequence). The CDR3 has 15 amino acids.